This T cell receptor (beta chain) originates from a study of blood T cell repertoires in COVID-19 (dated by TCRdb to between 2020 and 2021). A note on the overall study: Collaborator samples came from the United States, Italy and Spain and covered acute and convalescent phases of COVID-19. The material from the prospective study consisted of cDNA or gDNA derived from T cells, B-cell-depleted T cells, or PBMCs. The dataset comprised deeply sampled blood TCRbeta repertoires from subjects exposed to, actively infected with, or recovered from COVID-19. A freely available public database, intended as a resource for researchers studying the immune response to SARS-CoV-2, is where the repertoires were released. Samples were obtained from the ongoing ImmuneRACE study (first 160 participants) and from some 1,200 subjects provided by 6 global collaborators. Sample metadata almost always included a de-identified subject ID, COVID-19 status, age in years and sex. HLA class I and class II types, where available, came from metadata supplied by the sample provider rather than from assay-based typing. The investigation overall reported the following: How much clinical and demographic metadata was included differed by source and by participant, and the metadata was provided uncurated.

The collaborating institutions used their own protocols to collect whole blood in K2EDTA tubes. Collaborator samples were shipped for TCRbeta analysis as frozen whole blood, isolated PBMCs, or DNA extracted from either sample type. Concerning this clone itself: It lacks a known antigen. Base qualities were left out, and no much larger clone turns up one base away.

V and J are trimmed by 10 bases and 6 bases, and the gene matches miss 3 bases of the junction. The CDR3 holds 12 amino acids from the cysteine to the phenylalanine. Only the CDR3 part of the read is kept: 36 bases, read in frame from the first base. The germline V gene (reference sequence) gives CDR1 as LGHDT and CDR2 as YNNKEL. TCRbeta CDR3 regions were amplified from genomic DNA using the immunoSEQ Assay, a bias-controlled multiplex PCR. On the authors' methods: The number of nucleated cells in each sample was estimated by amplification of reference gene primers within the assay. To quantify the absolute abundance of each unique TCRbeta CDR3 rearrangement, sequence reads were collapsed and filtered. For each sample, productive Simpson clonality was calculated by taking the square root of Simpson's diversity index across productive rearrangements. Here the immuneACCESS table is served through TCRdb, limited to in-frame sequences with V and J called. Missing clones are a known gap in these copies; in checked studies unresolved V genes cover under half, and the rest lacks a known reason. V, J and clone size reflect that table, while D and trimming were determined from the DNA. This sample holds some 120,000 clones; more than 60% were observed only once. 2% to 2.5% of the sample is in the top ten clones.

The chain is encoded by TRBV3-1 (or the pseudogene TRBV3-2) joined to TRBJ2-5; TRBD1 aligns with 12 central bases. The clonotype originates from a woman in her seventies with acute or convalescent COVID-19. Sequenced: peripheral blood. DNA sequence: TGTGCCACGGGACAGGGGGCGAAGACCCAGTACTTC. Its translation reads: CATGQGAKTQYF.